Listed below are T cell receptor beta chains from one sample, sequenced in a study of blood T cell repertoires in COVID-19. Produced via immunoSEQ multiplex PCR; TCRdb's table is partial and in-frame only. The table lists around 70,000 clones, roughly nine tenths of them singletons. The source material was peripheral blood. All receptors come from an elderly man with acute or convalescent COVID-19. CDR3s include the opening cysteine and the closing phenylalanine or tryptophan. The D gene is left open where the match is weak. The size entry is marked missing in some rows and otherwise reads once, few, many or a size class.

len: 15
d_gene: -
abundance: -
v_gene: TRBV6-1
j_gene: TRBJ1-2
CDR3aa: CASSEVQGHNYGYTF
CDR3nt: TGTGCCAGCAGTGAAGTACAGGGACATAACTATGGCTACACCTTC

len: 14
d_gene: TRBD2
abundance: -
v_gene: TRBV5-5
j_gene: TRBJ2-5
CDR3aa: CASRSGGVVETQYF
CDR3nt: TGTGCCAGCAGGTCGGGGGGAGTGGTGGAGACCCAGTACTTC

len: 13
d_gene: TRBD1
abundance: -
v_gene: TRBV7-9
j_gene: TRBJ1-1
CDR3aa: CASSTSGGSEAFF
CDR3nt: TGTGCCAGCAGCACCTCAGGGGGGAGTGAAGCTTTCTTT

len: 17
d_gene: -
abundance: -
v_gene: TRBV5-1
j_gene: TRBJ2-3
CDR3aa: CASSPGTQGIRTDTQYF
CDR3nt: TGCGCCAGCAGCCCAGGTACACAGGGTATTCGCACAGATACGCAGTATTTT

len: 13
d_gene: TRBD1
abundance: -
v_gene: TRBV2
j_gene: TRBJ1-1
CDR3aa: CASSGTGGLEAFF
CDR3nt: TGTGCCAGCAGCGGGACAGGGGGCCTTGAAGCTTTCTTT

len: 15
d_gene: TRBD2
abundance: -
v_gene: TRBV18
j_gene: TRBJ2-1
CDR3aa: CASSQLAGGYNEQFF
CDR3nt: TGTGCCAGCTCACAATTAGCGGGGGGCTACAATGAGCAGTTCTTC

len: 14
d_gene: -
abundance: -
v_gene: TRBV7-9
j_gene: TRBJ2-3
CDR3aa: CASSSMVGTDTQYF
CDR3nt: TGTGCCAGCAGCTCAATGGTCGGGACAGATACGCAGTATTTT

len: 13
d_gene: -
abundance: -
v_gene: TRBV7-9
j_gene: TRBJ1-6
CDR3aa: CASSDSYNSPLHF
CDR3nt: TGTGCCAGCAGCGATAGCTATAATTCACCCCTCCACTTT

len: 15
d_gene: TRBD1
abundance: -
v_gene: TRBV13
j_gene: TRBJ1-3
CDR3aa: CASSLWDRESDTIYF
CDR3nt: TGTGCCAGCAGCCTATGGGACAGGGAGTCAGACACCATATATTTT

len: 14
d_gene: -
abundance: -
v_gene: TRBV10-2
j_gene: TRBJ1-2
CDR3aa: CASSDWQGLDGYTF
CDR3nt: TGCGCCAGCAGTGACTGGCAGGGTCTGGATGGCTACACCTTC

len: 14
d_gene: -
abundance: -
v_gene: TRBV7-9
j_gene: TRBJ2-1
CDR3aa: CASSLDSSYNEQFF
CDR3nt: TGTGCCAGCTCCTTGGACAGCTCCTACAATGAGCAGTTCTTC

len: 12
d_gene: -
abundance: -
v_gene: TRBV6-5
j_gene: TRBJ2-1
CDR3aa: CASSYGFTEQFF
CDR3nt: TGTGCCAGCAGTTACGGCTTCACTGAGCAGTTCTTC

len: 17
d_gene: -
abundance: -
v_gene: TRBV19
j_gene: TRBJ1-5
CDR3aa: CASAARTDSLSNQPQHF
CDR3nt: TGTGCCAGTGCCGCCAGGACTGATTCCCTTAGCAATCAGCCCCAGCATTTT

len: 15
d_gene: -
abundance: few
v_gene: TRBV2
j_gene: TRBJ1-6
CDR3aa: CASSARAGGNSPLHF
CDR3nt: TGTGCCAGCAGTGCTCGGGCGGGCGGGAATTCACCCCTCCACTTT